Following are 19 T cell receptor beta chains from one sample sequenced in a study of T cell changes during pregnancy in multiple sclerosis. Clones were sequenced by immunoSEQ multiplex PCR, and TCRdb holds only the in-frame ones, with some missing. The data show 35,000 to 40,000 clones, around 90% seen once. The sequencing used CD4+ T cells from peripheral blood mononuclear cells, collected in the second trimester of pregnancy. Every receptor here comes from a female donor with multiple sclerosis, enrolled in a pregnancy study.

This chain links TRBV9 with TRBJ1-4, with 11 bases aligning to TRBD1. CDR1 and CDR2 from the germline V gene are SGDLS and YYNGEE. CDR3 length equals 15 residues. Trimming cost V 0 bases and J 8 bases; bases outside gene matches: 3. The CDR3 loop reads CASSVVGTGGEKLFF. The CDR3 DNA sequence: TGTGCCAGCAGCGTAGTTGGGACAGGGGGAGAAAAACTGTTTTTT.

This rearrangement joins TRBV4-1 to TRBJ2-1, with TRBD2 matching over 9 bases. The junction had 7 bases not matched to a gene; V was cut back by 4 bases and J by 9 bases. Germline CDR1 reads MGHRA; CDR2 reads YSYEKL. The CDR3 runs to 14 residues. Here the CDR3 DNA reads TGCGCCAGCAGCCGCCCCGGGACTAGCAGTGAGCAGTTCTTC. Translating gives CASSRPGTSSEQFF.

The rearrangement uses TRBV5-1 and TRBJ2-1; D unresolved. V lost 4 bases, J lost 0 bases, and 8 bases lay in between. The CDR3 length is 14 residues. CDR1 is SGHRS, CDR2 YFSETQ, per germline. The CDR3 DNA sequence: TGCGCCAGCAGCACTGTCCTCTCCTACAATGAGCAGTTCTTC. As protein: CASSTVLSYNEQFF.

This chain links TRBV5-1 with TRBJ2-7; D might be TRBD2 (5 bases). Trimming left V 3 bases short and J 0 bases short, with 7 bases between. Looked up from germline, CDR1 is SGHRS and CDR2 is YFSETQ. CDR3 size: 13 residues. The CDR3 here is CASSSGNSYEQYF. As DNA, the CDR3 is TGCGCCAGCAGCTCGGGGAACTCCTACGAGCAGTACTTC.

The chain combines TRBV18 with TRBJ2-5; 8 positions match TRBD2. The V gene end was trimmed by 5 bases and the J gene end by 2 bases; junction bases not matched to a gene: 16. The germline CDR1 and CDR2 sequences are KGHSH and LQKENI. CDR3 length equals 18 residues. The CDR3 region has the DNA TGTGCCAGCTCATATCCGGGAGGGTTGGGTGCTCAGCAAGAGACCCAGTACTTC. Residues: CASSYPGGLGAQQETQYF.

This rearrangement joins TRBV9 to TRBJ2-2; TRBD2 aligns across 8 bases. Unmatched junction bases numbered 2, after V lost 2 bases and J lost 2 bases. Germline assignment: CDR1 SGDLS and CDR2 YYNGEE. The CDR3 is made up of 15 amino acids. The CDR3, as DNA: TGTGCCAGCAGCGTTAGCGGGGCTAACACCGGGGAGCTGTTTTTT. Its translation: CASSVSGANTGELFF.

This clone is a singleton in its sample. The chain has TRBV9 and TRBJ1-4; 7 bases fit TRBD1. J lost 5 bases, V lost 4 bases, and 8 bases had no gene match. Looked up from germline, CDR1 is SGDLS and CDR2 is YYNGEE. CDR3 length: 15 residues. CDR3 in amino acids: CASSPTGTANEKLFF. The CDR3 DNA is TGTGCCAGCAGCCCCACAGGGACAGCCAATGAAAAACTGTTTTTT.

This chain uses TRBV2 with TRBJ1-2; maybe TRBD1 (5 bases). This CDR3 has 14 amino acids. V lost 3 bases, J lost 6 bases, and 14 bases lay in between. Germline CDR1 SNHLY, CDR2 FYNNEI. CDR3 in DNA: TGTGCCAGCAGTGAGGGGACTCTCCTTAATGGCTACACCTTC. It codes for CASSEGTLLNGYTF.

V is TRBV19 and J is TRBJ2-2; D remains unclear. The V end was cut by 4 bases, the J end by 6 bases, with 12 bases between. The germline V gene has CDR1 LNHDA and CDR2 SQIVND (reference sequence). The CDR3 contains 14 residues. The CDR3 region is CASSNLNRAGELFF. As DNA, the CDR3 is TGTGCCAGTAGTAACCTGAACCGGGCCGGGGAGCTGTTTTTT.

The chain couples TRBV4-3 to TRBJ2-3; TRBD1 matches 7 bases. Trimming took 0 bases from V and 5 from J; bases not matched to a gene: 2. This CDR3 is 14 amino acids long. The germline CDR1 and CDR2 sequences are LGHNA and YSLEER. In DNA form, the CDR3 reads TGCGCCAGCAGCCAAGAACAGGGGTTAGATACGCAGTATTTT. This translates into CASSQEQGLDTQYF.

This chain joins TRBV29-1 and TRBJ2-1; D may be TRBD1 (5 bases). V was clipped by 0 bases and J by 3 bases, with 9 bases between them. This CDR3 is 14 amino acids long. CDR1 is SQVTM and CDR2 is ANQGSEA in the germline V gene. The CDR3 spells CSVEDMGLYNEQFF. The CDR3 bases are TGCAGCGTTGAAGATATGGGGCTCTACAATGAGCAGTTCTTC.

J is TRBJ2-1 and V is TRBV5-4; D perhaps matches TRBD1 (5 bases). Germline assignment: CDR1 SGHNT and CDR2 YYREEE (reference sequence). This CDR3 contains 17 residues. Trimming shortened V by 6 bases and J by 0 bases, and 19 bases separated the two germline ends. The CDR3 loop is CASTRAGSARSYNEQFF. The CDR3 coding sequence is TGTGCCAGCACCCGGGCAGGGTCAGCACGCTCCTACAATGAGCAGTTCTTC.

The chain has TRBV9 and TRBJ2-2; 9 bases match TRBD1. V trimming: 5 bases; J trimming: 10 bases; junction bases outside the gene matches: 6. The CDR3 is made up of 13 amino acids. The V gene's germline CDR1 is SGDLS and CDR2 YYNGEE. DNA of the CDR3: TGTGCCAGCAGACGTACAGGGGGCCCGGAGCTGTTTTTT. Translation gives CASRRTGGPELFF.

This clone was recorded a few times. The gene calls are TRBV5-4 and TRBJ1-3, with 8 bases that match TRBD1. Germline V gene sequence: CDR1 SGHNT, CDR2 YYREEE (reference sequence). The CDR3 sequence is 17 residues long. V was pared by 3 bases and J by 2 bases, with 10 bases of the junction left unmatched. CDR3 amino acids: CASSSRTGYRAGNTIYF. The CDR3 DNA follows: TGTGCCAGCAGCTCGAGGACAGGGTATAGAGCTGGAAACACCATATATTTT.

V gene TRBV2 combines with J gene TRBJ1-3; 9 bases fit TRBD1. The junction had 9 bases not matched to a gene; V was cut back by 6 bases and J by 3 bases. Germline V lookup: CDR1 SNHLY, CDR2 FYNNEI. This CDR3 is built from 16 residues. The CDR3 region is CASRVTGGAGGNTIYF. The CDR3 DNA reads as TGTGCCAGCAGGGTCACAGGGGGCGCGGGTGGAAACACCATATATTTT.

The V gene is TRBV19, the J gene TRBJ1-1, with D possibly TRBD1 on 5 matching bases. Trimming removed 11 bases from V and 5 bases from J, with 12 bases in between. Per the germline V gene, CDR1 is LNHDA and CDR2 is SQIVND (reference sequence). CDR3 length: 11 amino acids. The CDR3 loop is CASGGWTEAFF. Here the CDR3 DNA reads TGTGCCTCCGGGGGGTGGACTGAAGCTTTCTTT.

V usage is TRBV5-1 and J usage is TRBJ2-7; D might be TRBD2 (7 bases). Germline CDR1 and CDR2: SGHRS and YFSETQ. V was trimmed by 0 bases and J by 3 bases, leaving 16 bases between them. The CDR3 contains 16 residues. DNA of the CDR3: TGCGCCAGCAGCTTGGTTTCGGGGGGCACTCGCTACGAGCAGTACTTC. Its protein product is CASSLVSGGTRYEQYF.

The chain combines TRBV10-2 with TRBJ1-1; 7 bases agree with TRBD1. The V gene's germline CDR1 is WSHSY and CDR2 SAAADI. The CDR3 runs to 14 residues. Germline trimming cut 4 bases from V and 2 bases from J; bases unmatched to any gene: 4. CDR3 in amino acids: CASSVRQGNTEAFF. CDR3 DNA: TGCGCCAGCAGTGTGAGACAGGGAAACACTGAAGCTTTCTTT.

This chain joins TRBV19 and TRBJ1-5; D remains ambiguous. V was cut by 6 bases and J by 4 bases, with 19 bases left in between. The germline gives CDR1 LNHDA, CDR2 SQIVND (reference sequence). This CDR3 has 16 residues. The CDR3 bases are TGTGCCAGTAGAGGGATTGGGCTCGGCGGGAATCAGCCCCAGCATTTT. As protein: CASRGIGLGGNQPQHF.